The rows below give T cell receptor beta chains drawn from one sample of a study of T cell responses to AZD1222 COVID-19 vaccine. The assay was immunoSEQ multiplex PCR, and TCRdb's table has in-frame clones only and misses some. The sample has fewer than 90,000 clones, around nine tenths seen once; the top ten hold 11%. Here the sequenced sample was peripheral blood, taken on day 0 of AZD1222 vaccination. The receptors stem from an adult in good health. Both conserved end residues are part of each CDR3. A D gene is named only where the DNA matches it firmly. Expanded clones are given a class, and other clones once, few, many or no size at all.

J: TRBJ2-5
V: TRBV7-2
D: NA
size: NA
DNA: TGTGCCAGCAGCACAGCCGGCGCAGGTGTCCAAGAGACCCAGTACTTC
CDR3: CASSTAGAGVQETQYF

J: TRBJ2-3
V: TRBV5-1
D: TRBD2
size: NA
DNA: TGCGCCAGCAGCCGCAGGACTAGCGGATTCACAGATACGCAGTATTTT
CDR3: CASSRRTSGFTDTQYF

J: TRBJ2-1
V: TRBV2
D: TRBD1
size: NA
DNA: TGTGCCAGCAGGCCCCTCCGCGACAGGGGGCAGCATGAGCAGTTCTTC
CDR3: CASRPLRDRGQHEQFF

J: TRBJ2-7
V: TRBV5-1
D: NA
size: NA
DNA: TGCGCCAGCAGCTTGGCTACAGGGTTCTACGAGCAGTACTTC
CDR3: CASSLATGFYEQYF

J: TRBJ1-5
V: TRBV6-4
D: NA
size: NA
DNA: TGTGCCAGCAGTGTAGAGGCGAGGCAGCCCCAGCATTTT
CDR3: CASSVEARQPQHF

J: TRBJ2-2
V: TRBV4-1
D: NA
size: once
DNA: TGCGCCAGCAGCCAAGATTCTGGTGGTGGTATCGGTCGGGATCCGAACACCGGGGAGCTGTTTTTT
CDR3: CASSQDSGGGIGRDPNTGELFF

J: TRBJ2-1
V: TRBV7-9
D: NA
size: NA
DNA: TGTGCCAGCAGCTCCCTGGGGTCGAGCGTACCCTACAATGAGCAGTTCTTC
CDR3: CASSSLGSSVPYNEQFF

J: TRBJ2-7
V: TRBV5-1
D: TRBD1
size: NA
DNA: TGCGCCAGCAGCCCCACAGGGGGCTGGGACGAGCAGTACTTC
CDR3: CASSPTGGWDEQYF

J: TRBJ2-1
V: TRBV10-1
D: NA
size: once
DNA: TGCGCCAGCAGTGAGTCGGGTAGCGAGTACAATGAGCAGTTCTTC
CDR3: CASSESGSEYNEQFF

J: TRBJ1-2
V: TRBV11-2
D: NA
size: NA
DNA: TGTGCCAGCAGCTTTAGGGGTGGCTACACCTTC
CDR3: CASSFRGGYTF

J: TRBJ2-5
V: TRBV5-6
D: TRBD2
size: NA
DNA: TGTGCCAGCAGCTTGGCCAAGCGGGGGTCGAAGGAGACCCAGTACTTC
CDR3: CASSLAKRGSKETQYF

J: TRBJ1-5
V: TRBV6-4
D: TRBD1
size: once
DNA: TGTGCCAGCAGTCCGACAGGGATTAGCAATCAGCCCCAGCATTTT
CDR3: CASSPTGISNQPQHF

J: TRBJ1-1
V: TRBV12-5
D: NA
size: NA
DNA: TGTGCTAGTGGTTTGGGATTAACGAACACTGAAGCTTTCTTT
CDR3: CASGLGLTNTEAFF

J: TRBJ2-7
V: TRBV19
D: TRBD1
size: NA
DNA: TGTGCCAGTAGTACGGGACAGTCCTACGAGCAGTACTTC
CDR3: CASSTGQSYEQYF

J: TRBJ1-2
V: TRBV5-1
D: NA
size: NA
DNA: TGCGCCAGCAGCTTGGAGGACAGTAACTATGGCTACACCTTC
CDR3: CASSLEDSNYGYTF

J: TRBJ2-7
V: TRBV6-5
D: TRBD2
size: NA
DNA: TGTGCCAGCAGGTTCAAACTAGCGGGACCCTACGAGCAGTACTTC
CDR3: CASRFKLAGPYEQYF

J: TRBJ2-2
V: TRBV19
D: TRBD1
size: NA
DNA: TGTGCCGGGAAAGACAGGGCAGGGAACACCGGGGAGCTGTTTTTT
CDR3: CAGKDRAGNTGELFF

J: TRBJ1-3
V: TRBV21-1
D: NA
size: NA
DNA: TGTGCCAGCCTAAGGACAGGGCAATCTACACCCGCTCCCGGAAACACCATATATTTT
CDR3: CASLRTGQSTPAPGNTIYF

J: TRBJ2-2
V: TRBV3-1/TRBV3-2
D: NA
size: few
DNA: TGTGCCAGCAGCCCCTTAGCTCAGGGAACGAACACCGGGGAGCTGTTTTTT
CDR3: CASSPLAQGTNTGELFF

J: TRBJ1-3
V: TRBV5-1
D: NA
size: once
DNA: TGCGCCAGCAGCTTGGCCCTGTCGGGGGTCGGAAACACCATATATTTT
CDR3: CASSLALSGVGNTIYF

J: TRBJ1-6
V: TRBV28
D: TRBD1
size: NA
DNA: TGTGCCAGCAGGGGAGACAGGGTCTGGAATTCACCCCTCCACTTT
CDR3: CASRGDRVWNSPLHF

J: TRBJ1-2
V: TRBV15
D: NA
size: NA
DNA: TGTGCCACCAGCAGAGGAGGTGCTATAGGCTGGTATGGCTACACCTTC
CDR3: CATSRGGAIGWYGYTF

J: TRBJ1-3
V: TRBV6-5
D: NA
size: NA
DNA: TGTGCCACGAAAACGAACAGAAACACCATATATTTT
CDR3: CATKTNRNTIYF

J: TRBJ1-5
V: TRBV10-3
D: NA
size: few
DNA: TGTGCCATCAGTGCCTCGGGGAGCAATCAGCCCCAGCATTTT
CDR3: CAISASGSNQPQHF

J: TRBJ2-2
V: TRBV24-1
D: NA
size: NA
DNA: TGTGCCACCAGTTCCTGGGGGACCGGGGAGCTGTTTTTT
CDR3: CATSSWGTGELFF

J: TRBJ2-2
V: TRBV5-1
D: NA
size: NA
DNA: TGCGCCAGCAGCTCGGGCCCCGGTCGAGGAACCGGGGAGCTGTTTTTT
CDR3: CASSSGPGRGTGELFF

J: TRBJ2-3
V: TRBV7-2
D: NA
size: NA
DNA: TGTGCCAGCAGCTTTTACAACACAGATACGCAGTATTTT
CDR3: CASSFYNTDTQYF

J: TRBJ2-2
V: TRBV28
D: TRBD2
size: NA
DNA: TGTGCCAGCAAGTGGGGAGGGTATCGGCGGGGGTACACCGGGGAGCTGTTTTTT
CDR3: CASKWGGYRRGYTGELFF

J: TRBJ1-1
V: TRBV11-2
D: NA
size: NA
DNA: TGTGCCAGCAGCTTAGTGTACGAAGCTTTCTTT
CDR3: CASSLVYEAFF

J: TRBJ2-7
V: TRBV6-5
D: NA
size: NA
DNA: TGTGCCAGCAGTTACAGGGAAGGCTCCTACGAGCAGTACTTC
CDR3: CASSYREGSYEQYF

J: TRBJ2-2
V: TRBV11-2
D: NA
size: NA
DNA: TGTGCCAGCAGGAGGGGGATAACCGGGGAGCTGTTTTTT
CDR3: CASRRGITGELFF

J: TRBJ2-2
V: TRBV6-1
D: NA
size: NA
DNA: TGTGCCAGCAGTGAATCGCTTTGGGGGGGCAGAAGAACCGGGGAGCTGTTTTTT
CDR3: CASSESLWGGRRTGELFF

J: TRBJ1-1
V: TRBV7-2
D: TRBD1
size: NA
DNA: TGTGCCAGCAGCTCCCGCCAGCAGGGGGCGACTTTCTTT
CDR3: CASSSRQQGATFF

J: TRBJ2-7
V: TRBV20-1
D: NA
size: NA
DNA: TGCAGTGCGGGTGACAACTACGAGCAGTACTTC
CDR3: CSAGDNYEQYF

J: TRBJ2-7
V: TRBV6-1
D: NA
size: NA
DNA: TGTGCCAGCAGTGACTCCTACGAGCAGTACTTC
CDR3: CASSDSYEQYF

J: TRBJ1-6
V: TRBV7-8
D: NA
size: NA
DNA: TGTGCCAGCACCGCCGGTCGGGGGGCTCAAGACCTAATTAATTCACCCCTCCACTTT
CDR3: CASTAGRGAQDLINSPLHF

J: TRBJ1-4
V: TRBV5-4
D: TRBD1
size: NA
DNA: TGTGCCAGCAGCTTACAGGGGGCGGTAGAAAAACTGTTTTTT
CDR3: CASSLQGAVEKLFF

J: TRBJ2-1
V: TRBV25-1
D: TRBD1
size: NA
DNA: TGTGCCAGCAGAGAAGACCGGGACAGCTACAATGAGCAGTTCTTC
CDR3: CASREDRDSYNEQFF

J: TRBJ2-3
V: TRBV30
D: NA
size: NA
DNA: TGTGCCTGGGCAGATCCCGCAGATACGCAGTATTTT
CDR3: CAWADPADTQYF

J: TRBJ1-3
V: TRBV11-2
D: NA
size: NA
DNA: TGTGCCAGCAGCTCCGTTCGCATATATTTT
CDR3: CASSSVRIYF

J: TRBJ2-6
V: TRBV5-4
D: NA
size: NA
DNA: TGTGCCAGCAGCTTAGCAGGCCTTCAGACTGGGGCCAACGTCCTGACTTTC
CDR3: CASSLAGLQTGANVLTF

J: TRBJ2-7
V: TRBV6-1
D: TRBD1
size: NA
DNA: TGTGCCAGCAGTGAAGTCCGGGACAGGGGTTACGAGCAGTACTTC
CDR3: CASSEVRDRGYEQYF

J: TRBJ1-3
V: TRBV30
D: NA
size: NA
DNA: TGTGCCTGGAGTGTTATTCCGGCCGGAAACACCATATATTTT
CDR3: CAWSVIPAGNTIYF

J: TRBJ1-3
V: TRBV6-1
D: NA
size: NA
DNA: TGTGCCAGCAGTGAAGGGCAGGGATACACCATATATTTT
CDR3: CASSEGQGYTIYF

J: TRBJ1-2
V: TRBV19
D: TRBD1
size: NA
DNA: TGTGCCAGTAGTATATTCCCGACAGGGGGCGGATATGGCTACACCTTC
CDR3: CASSIFPTGGGYGYTF